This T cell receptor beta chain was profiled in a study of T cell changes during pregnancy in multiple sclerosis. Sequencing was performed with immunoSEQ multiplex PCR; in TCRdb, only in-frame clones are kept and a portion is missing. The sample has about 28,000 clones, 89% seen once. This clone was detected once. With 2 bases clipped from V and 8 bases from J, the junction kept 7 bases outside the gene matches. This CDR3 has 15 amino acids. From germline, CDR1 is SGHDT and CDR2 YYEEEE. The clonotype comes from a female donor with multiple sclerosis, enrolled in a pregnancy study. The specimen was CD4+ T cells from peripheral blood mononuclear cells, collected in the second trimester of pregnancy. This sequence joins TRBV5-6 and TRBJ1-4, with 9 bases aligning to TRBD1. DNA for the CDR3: TGTGCCAGCAGCTTCTACGGGACAGGGAACGAAAAACTGTTTTTT. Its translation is CASSFYGTGNEKLFF.